This T cell receptor (beta chain) emerged from a study of cytomegalovirus exposure and HLA in healthy donors. About this clone: No antigen is known for it.

Germline assignment: CDR1 SNHLY and CDR2 FYNNEI. The CDR3 is 19 residues long. Trimming took 0 bases from V and 5 from J, leaving 23 bases between them. Study findings and constraints: Rare TCR sequences dominated, though some public TCRs recurred in many donors. Association of a missense DCLRE1C variant with TCR beta V- and J-gene trimming was reported in a later analysis.

The study ran its PCR with 60 Vbeta and 13 Jbeta primers. Authors' processing steps: Roughly 73 million unique TCR beta chains, roughly 11 million of them shared, were counted by a later analysis. Some clones are missing from TCRdb's copy, which holds only in-frame ones; the method was immunoSEQ multiplex PCR. D and trimming were read from the DNA, whereas the V and J calls and clone size are those reported in that table. This sample's clone table lists about 200,000 clones. The receptor was derived from a man aged 25 to 45 in good health and CMV-seronegative. The sequencing input was PBMCs. The chain couples TRBV2 to TRBJ2-1, with D perhaps TRBD1 (6 bases). This CDR3 is CASSEARAFNRVSDNEQFF. CDR3 DNA: TGTGCCAGCAGTGAAGCGCGAGCTTTTAACAGGGTTTCGGACAATGAGCAGTTCTTC.